Listed below are T cell receptor beta chains from one sample, sequenced in a study of post-analysis software for immune sequencing data. TCRdb reprocessed the PCR reads with MiXCR, giving one entry per CDR3 protein. The table has hundreds of thousands of distinct CDR3 sequences, just under 30% seen once; the top ten hold roughly 0.53%. Sequenced: blood. Every receptor here comes from a girl aged 5-17 years with multiple sclerosis. Both conserved end residues are part of each CDR3. Each record gives: J gene, V gene, D gene, clone size, CDR3 length, CDR3 protein, CDR3 DNA. A D gene is named only where the DNA matches it firmly. Not every row has a clone size; where given, it reads once, few, many or a size class.

>TRBJ2-5|TRBV3-1|TRBD2|once|17
CASSQLAGERVQETQYF
TGTGCCAGCAGCCAGTTAGCGGGAGAAAGGGTCCAAGAGACCCAGTACTTC
>TRBJ2-1|TRBV5-1|.|.|13
CASSQGWLDEQFF
TGCGCCAGCAGCCAGGGCTGGTTGGATGAGCAGTTCTTC
>TRBJ2-1|TRBV20-1|TRBD1|many|16
CSARERDRSSYNEQFF
TGCAGTGCTAGAGAGCGGGACAGGTCATCCTACAATGAGCAGTTCTTC
>TRBJ2-3|TRBV29-1|.|.|15
CSVDPSGFGTDTQYF
TGCAGCGTTGACCCCAGCGGGTTTGGCACAGATACGCAGTATTTT
>TRBJ1-1|TRBV12-5|TRBD1|.|13
CASGLTGATEAFF
TGTGCTAGTGGTTTGACAGGGGCCACTGAAGCTTTCTTT
>TRBJ2-7|TRBV9|TRBD1|few|15
CASSVSGTGTYEQYF
TGTGCCAGCAGCGTATCCGGGACAGGGACCTACGAGCAGTACTTC
>TRBJ2-1|TRBV20-1|.|.|12
CSAPLRGEEQFF
TGCAGTGCCCCACTTAGGGGAGAAGAACAGTTCTTC
>TRBJ1-1|TRBV10-3|TRBD1|few|16
CAISVRRTGMNTEAFF
TGTGCCATCAGTGTCCGGAGGACAGGGATGAACACTGAAGCTTTCTTT
>TRBJ1-2|TRBV6-2/TRBV6-3|TRBD1|.|16
CASSYPPDRVTYGYTF
TGTGCCAGCAGTTACCCTCCGGACAGGGTAACGTATGGCTACACCTTC
>TRBJ2-1|TRBV3-1|.|few|14
CASSQDLGRDEQFF
TGTGCCAGCAGCCAAGATCTTGGAAGGGATGAGCAGTTCTTC
>TRBJ1-1|TRBV9|.|.|16
CASISVGTGLGTEAFF
TGTGCCAGCATCAGCGTAGGAACGGGATTAGGCACTGAAGCTTTCTTT
>TRBJ1-2|TRBV29-1|.|few|13
CSVVATANYGYTF
TGCAGCGTTGTCGCGACAGCTAACTATGGCTACACCTTC
>TRBJ1-1|TRBV7-9|.|.|13
CASSPQTNTEAFF
TGTGCCAGCAGCCCGCAAACGAACACTGAAGCTTTCTTT
>TRBJ2-3|TRBV7-2|.|.|15
CASSLVARSQDTQYF
TGTGCCAGCAGCTTAGTCGCTAGATCACAAGATACGCAGTATTTT
>TRBJ2-5|TRBV20-1|.|.|12
CSAPGYQETQYF
TGCAGTGCCCCGGGCTACCAAGAGACCCAGTACTTC
>TRBJ2-3|TRBV10-3|.|.|16
CAISELSGSYTDTQYF
TGTGCCATCAGTGAGCTCAGCGGGTCTTACACAGATACGCAGTATTTT
>TRBJ2-3|TRBV7-9|.|.|16
CASSPYQARPTDTQYF
TGTGCCAGCAGCCCATATCAAGCGCGGCCCACAGATACGCAGTATTTT
>TRBJ2-7|TRBV18|.|.|15
CASSSNGALSYEQYF
TGTGCCAGCTCATCCAATGGGGCGTTGTCCTACGAGCAGTACTTC
>TRBJ1-2|TRBV18|.|few|13
CASSPPAGAGYTF
TGTGCCAGCTCACCACCGGCAGGGGCCGGCTACACCTTC
>TRBJ2-7|TRBV6-5|.|few|16
CASSYSGTAASYEQYF
TGTGCCAGCAGTTACTCCGGGACGGCCGCTTCCTACGAGCAGTACTTC
>TRBJ2-5|TRBV20-1|TRBD1|.|15
CSAPPGTGASETQYF
TGCAGTGCCCCCCCCGGGACAGGGGCATCAGAGACCCAGTACTTC
>TRBJ2-5|TRBV5-1|.|few|12
CASSAEFETQYF
TGCGCCAGCAGTGCGGAGTTCGAGACCCAGTACTTC
>TRBJ2-3|TRBV5-1|.|many|12
CASSLGRDTQYF
TGCGCCAGCAGCTTGGGTAGAGATACGCAGTATTTT
>TRBJ2-1|TRBV7-2|TRBD1|few|16
CASSFQSGTGGNEQFF
TGTGCCAGCAGTTTTCAGTCGGGGACAGGCGGGAATGAGCAGTTCTTC
>TRBJ2-7|TRBV18|TRBD1|.|13
CASSPRGQGEQYF
TGTGCCAGCTCACCAAGGGGACAGGGCGAGCAGTACTTC
>TRBJ2-4|TRBV27|.|.|18
CASRRGQALTATKNIQYF
TGTGCCAGCAGAAGGGGCCAGGCCTTAACCGCGACCAAAAACATTCAGTACTTC
>TRBJ2-1|TRBV3-1|.|few|14
CASSRGVTYNEQFF
TGTGCCAGCAGCCGGGGGGTAACCTACAATGAGCAGTTCTTC
>TRBJ2-1|TRBV6-1|.|few|16
CASAFTGQLVRNEQFF
TGTGCCAGCGCCTTCACGGGGCAGCTCGTTAGGAATGAGCAGTTCTTC
>TRBJ2-7|TRBV28|.|few|14
CASTGFLGKYEQYF
TGTGCCAGCACCGGGTTTCTTGGGAAATACGAGCAGTACTTC
>TRBJ1-6|TRBV27|TRBD1|.|15
CASSLSGTGKVPLHF
TGTGCCAGCAGTTTATCCGGGACAGGGAAGGTTCCCCTCCACTTT
>TRBJ1-6|TRBV27|.|few|16
CASRTGRSSYNSPLHF
TGTGCCAGCAGGACGGGAAGAAGCTCCTATAATTCACCCCTCCACTTT
>TRBJ2-7|TRBV9|TRBD1|once|15
CASSETGTGDHEQYF
TGTGCCAGCAGCGAGACCGGGACAGGTGACCACGAGCAGTACTTC
>TRBJ2-1|TRBV5-1|TRBD1|few|16
CASSPQGAKSYNEQFF
TGCGCCAGCAGTCCACAGGGGGCTAAGTCCTACAATGAGCAGTTCTTC
>TRBJ1-4|TRBV2|TRBD1|.|17
CASGPDRGLATNEKRFF
TGTGCCAGCGGCCCAGACAGGGGACTCGCAACTAATGAAAAACGGTTTTTT
>TRBJ2-3|TRBV12-3/TRBV12-4|TRBD1|.|16
CASSLHRGLGTDTQYF
TGTGCCAGCAGCCTCCACAGGGGCCTCGGCACAGATACGCAGTATTTT
>TRBJ2-1|TRBV7-6|.|few|17
CASSLAAGTGRYNEQFF
TGTGCCAGCAGCTTAGCGGCCGGGACGGGAAGATACAATGAGCAGTTCTTC
>TRBJ1-2|TRBV7-9|.|.|13
CASVGGARYGYTF
TGTGCCAGCGTTGGGGGTGCTCGGTATGGCTACACCTTC
>TRBJ2-5|TRBV3-1|.|.|15
CASSPPGWGRETQYF
TGTGCCAGCAGCCCCCCTGGCTGGGGGCGGGAGACCCAGTACTTC
>TRBJ1-5|TRBV7-2|.|few|16
CASSQTAGFSNQPQHF
TGTGCCAGCAGCCAGACCGCAGGGTTTAGCAATCAGCCCCAGCATTTT
>TRBJ2-1|TRBV5-6|.|many|15
CASSSVQVGVWEQFF
TGTGCCAGCAGCTCGGTCCAGGTGGGGGTGTGGGAGCAGTTCTTC
>TRBJ2-2|TRBV6-2/TRBV6-3|TRBD2|.|15
CASIYTLAGTGELFF
TGTGCCAGCATCTACACCCTAGCGGGCACCGGGGAGCTGTTTTTT
>TRBJ2-1|TRBV7-6|.|.|13
CASSSRIGGGQFF
TGTGCCAGCAGCTCCCGTATCGGTGGTGGGCAGTTCTTC
>TRBJ1-2|TRBV27|.|few|16
CASSPTPGPFNYGYTF
TGTGCCAGCAGTCCTACTCCCGGGCCCTTTAACTATGGCTACACCTTC
>TRBJ1-1|TRBV3-1|.|once|15
CASSQGPTGGYEAFF
TGTGCCAGCAGCCAAGGGCCCACGGGGGGGTATGAAGCTTTCTTT
>TRBJ2-5|TRBV10-3|.|few|12
CAIRDVTETQYF
TGTGCCATCAGGGACGTTACGGAGACCCAGTACTTC
>TRBJ1-2|TRBV20-1|TRBD1|.|14
CSARASGGEDGYTF
TGCAGTGCTAGGGCATCAGGGGGCGAAGATGGCTACACCTTC
>TRBJ2-3|TRBV7-2|TRBD2|.|16
CASSLVPSGSADTQYF
TGTGCCAGCAGCTTAGTCCCTAGCGGGAGTGCAGATACGCAGTATTTT